The entry below gives a single T cell receptor (beta chain) sequence along with its context. Its antigen is currently unknown. This specimen comes from a study of post-analysis software for immune sequencing data. The CDR3 is made up of 14 amino acids. J lost 9 bases, V lost 5 bases, and 6 bases had no gene match. Germline V gene sequence: CDR1 SGHRS, CDR2 YFSETQ. Incorporated into the TCR beta cDNA libraries were unique molecular identifiers, which served to reduce PCR and sequencing biases. Some 500,000 cDNA molecules were obtained per 1 to 10 million input T cells. TCRdb recomputed calls from the PCR reads with MiXCR, one row per CDR3 protein. The sample holds about 430,000 distinct CDR3 sequences, 30% to 40% seen once. Notes on the study in general: Patients carried roughly 5 TRBV segments more frequently than controls did, and TRBV5-6, TRBV5-1 and TRBV20-1 were among them. Multiple sclerosis was associated with a significant reduction in normalized Chao1 diversity relative to controls.

Sequencing was done on a sample of blood. The J gene is TRBJ2-1, the V gene TRBV5-1; TRBD2 aligns across 12 bases. The receptor comes from a girl aged 2-15 years with multiple sclerosis. The CDR3 DNA sequence: TGCGCCAGCAGTCGACTAGCGGGGGAGTCTGAGCAGTTCTTC. Translation gives CASSRLAGESEQFF.